This TCR beta chain was recovered during a study of blood T cell repertoires in COVID-19 (dated by TCRdb to 2020 to 2021). Concerning the study at large: Samples from collaborators originated in the United States, Italy and Spain and spanned both the acute and convalescent phases of COVID-19. The repertoires were released in a freely available public database intended as a resource for research on the immune response to SARS-CoV-2. A de-identified subject ID, COVID-19 status, age in years and sex were almost always included in the sample metadata. The material from the prospective study consisted of cDNA or gDNA derived from T cells, B-cell-depleted T cells, or PBMCs. Where available, HLA class I and class II types were taken from metadata supplied by the sample provider and were not determined by assay-based typing. Deeply sampled blood TCRbeta repertoires from subjects exposed to, actively infected with, or recovered from COVID-19 were included in the dataset. The samples were drawn from two sources: the first 160 participants of the ongoing ImmuneRACE study, and some 1,300 subjects contributed by 6 global collaborators.

One collaborating source in Seattle enrolled patients during active infection and followed them longitudinally through the course of disease. Each collaborating institution followed its own protocols to collect whole blood in K2EDTA tubes. For TCRbeta analysis, collaborators shipped samples as frozen whole blood, isolated PBMCs, or DNA extracted from either of those sample types. TCRbeta CDR3 regions were amplified from genomic DNA by means of the immunoSEQ Assay, a bias-controlled multiplex PCR. Regarding the original processing steps: Within the assay, amplification of reference gene primers was used to estimate how many nucleated cells each sample contained. To quantify the absolute abundance of each unique TCRbeta CDR3 rearrangement, sequence reads were collapsed and filtered. Productive Simpson clonality was computed per sample as the square root of Simpson's diversity index over productive rearrangements. TCRdb obtained this table from immuneACCESS and retained in-frame rearrangements with V and J assigned. These tables miss some clones; where compared with another copy, unresolved V genes account for less than half of the shortfall, and the remainder is unexplained. The V and J calls and clone size were taken over from that table, and D and trimming were inferred from the DNA. The sample has roughly 150,000 clones on record, roughly 89% of them singletons. The leading ten clones occupy about 9.3% of the sample.

As regards this clone: This receptor's antigen is unknown. Base-call qualities are not available, and no considerably larger clone is one nucleotide away.

Findings and caveats that apply to the study as a whole: Clinical and demographic metadata were provided uncurated, with the amount varying by source and participant.

The sample was peripheral blood. This clonotype was obtained from a woman in her seventies with COVID-19, enrolled during active disease.

The CDR3 region has the sequence CASSYSNPQGTDTQYF. At the DNA level, the sequence is TGTGCCAGCAGTTACTCGAATCCCCAGGGGACAGATACGCAGTATTTT. The chain employs TRBV6-6 and TRBJ2-3; D gene: possibly TRBD1, on 6 matching bases. Taken from cysteine to phenylalanine, the CDR3 has 16 residues. The retained sequence is limited to the CDR3, 48 bases, with the frame set at the first base. Deletion took 0 bases off V and 3 bases off J, with a span of 13 bases between the germline ends. The germline V gene (reference sequence) gives CDR1 as MNHNY and CDR2 as SVGAGI.